This record concerns one T cell receptor (beta chain) sequence. Its antigen remains unknown. PCR was performed using 60 Vbeta and 13 Jbeta primers. Sequencing was performed with immunoSEQ multiplex PCR; in TCRdb, only in-frame clones are kept and a portion is missing. Here the sample spans 90,000 or so clones, approximately 70% being singletons. With 2 bases removed from V and 6 bases from J, the gap between germline ends came to 11 bases. Germline values: CDR1 SGHTA, CDR2 FQGNSA. The CDR3 sequence is 13 residues long. The data derive from a study of cytomegalovirus exposure and HLA in healthy donors. Notes on the study in general: Later analysis demonstrated an association between a missense DCLRE1C variant and TCR beta V- and J-gene trimming.

This chain links TRBV7-2 with TRBJ2-7, with D uncertain. This TCR was sampled from a middle-aged man in good health and CMV-seronegative. Sample: PBMCs. CDR3 in DNA: TGTGCCAGCAGCTTATTAGAGAGTCTCGAGCAGTACTTC. It specifies CASSLLESLEQYF.